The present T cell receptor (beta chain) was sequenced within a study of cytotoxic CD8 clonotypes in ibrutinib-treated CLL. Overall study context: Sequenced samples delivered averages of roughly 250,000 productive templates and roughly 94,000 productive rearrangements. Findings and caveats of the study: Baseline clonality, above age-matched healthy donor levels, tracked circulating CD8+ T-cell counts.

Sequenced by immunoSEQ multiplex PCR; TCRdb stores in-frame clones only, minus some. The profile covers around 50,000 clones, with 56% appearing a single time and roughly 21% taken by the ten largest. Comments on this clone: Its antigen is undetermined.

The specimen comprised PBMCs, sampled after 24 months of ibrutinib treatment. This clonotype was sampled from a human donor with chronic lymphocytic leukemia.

Here the CDR3 DNA reads TGCGCCAGCAGCTTGGTAGATTCGAGCTCTGGAAACACCATATATTTT. It is translated as CASSLVDSSSGNTIYF. The chain links TRBV5-1 to TRBJ1-3; D gene ambiguous. CDR1 and CDR2 from the germline V gene are SGHRS and YFSETQ. Trimming removed 0 bases from V and 0 bases from J, with 10 bases in between. The CDR3 spans 16 residues.